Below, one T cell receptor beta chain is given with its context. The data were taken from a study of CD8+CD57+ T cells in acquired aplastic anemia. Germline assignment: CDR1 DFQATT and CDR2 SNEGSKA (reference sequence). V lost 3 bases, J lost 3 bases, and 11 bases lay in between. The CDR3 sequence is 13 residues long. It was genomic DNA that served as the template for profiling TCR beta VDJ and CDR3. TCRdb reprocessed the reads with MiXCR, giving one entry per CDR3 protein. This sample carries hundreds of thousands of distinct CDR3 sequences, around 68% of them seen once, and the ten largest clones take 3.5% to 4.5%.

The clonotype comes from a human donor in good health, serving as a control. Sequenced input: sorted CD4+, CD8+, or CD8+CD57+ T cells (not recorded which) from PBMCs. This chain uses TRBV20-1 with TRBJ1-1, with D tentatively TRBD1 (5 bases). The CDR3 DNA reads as TGCAGTGCTAGTTACCGGGGGTACACTGAAGCTTTCTTT. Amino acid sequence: CSASYRGYTEAFF.